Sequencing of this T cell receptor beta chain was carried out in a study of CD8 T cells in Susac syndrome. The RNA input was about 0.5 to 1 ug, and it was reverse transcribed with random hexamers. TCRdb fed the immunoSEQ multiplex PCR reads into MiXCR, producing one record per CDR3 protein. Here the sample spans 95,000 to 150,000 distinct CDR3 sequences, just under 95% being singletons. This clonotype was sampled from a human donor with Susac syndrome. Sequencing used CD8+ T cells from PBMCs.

For the CDR3, the DNA is TGTGCCAGCAGCCAAGGTCAGCAGGGCGGCACAGATACGCAGTATTTT. Translating gives CASSQGQQGGTDTQYF. J is TRBJ2-3 and V is TRBV3-1; D possibly corresponds to TRBD1 (5 bases). Trimming left V 1 base short and J 1 base short, with 12 bases between. The length of the CDR3 is 16 residues. Looked up from germline, CDR1 is LGHDT and CDR2 is YNNKEL (reference sequence).